These 20 T cell receptor beta chains were all obtained from the same sample, sequenced in a study of brain T cells in children with intractable seizures. The repertoire was sequenced with immunoSEQ multiplex PCR; TCRdb's copy has only in-frame clones and lacks some. This table holds under 150,000 clones, 94% found once. The specimen was peripheral blood, collected at surgery. The source is a boy less than two years old with hemimegalencephaly and intractable seizures.

The chain recombines TRBV9 with TRBJ2-3, with D hard to call. V dropped 6 bases and J dropped 0 bases, with 8 bases sitting between them. This CDR3 contains 13 residues. Looked up from germline, CDR1 is SGDLS and CDR2 is YYNGEE. In DNA form, the CDR3 reads TGTGCCAGCAATGACGGAAGCACAGATACGCAGTATTTT. The encoded protein is CASNDGSTDTQYF.

V gene TRBV7-2 combines with J gene TRBJ2-1; possible D gene TRBD2, 6 bases. Germline lookup yields CDR1 SGHTA and CDR2 FQGNSA. This CDR3 has 14 amino acids. V shed 2 bases and J shed 6 bases, with 11 bases lying between them. The CDR3 protein is CASSLLRRANEQFF. DNA for the CDR3: TGTGCCAGCAGCTTACTCCGGAGGGCCAATGAGCAGTTCTTC.

This sequence joins TRBV29-1 and TRBJ2-1; the match to TRBD2 covers 10 bases. The CDR3 is 14 amino acids. CDR1 is SQVTM and CDR2 is ANQGSEA in the germline V gene. The V gene end was trimmed by 5 bases and the J gene end by 2 bases; junction bases not matched to a gene: 3. The CDR3 sequence is CSVRLAGAYNEQFF. The CDR3 nucleotides read TGCAGCGTTCGACTAGCGGGCGCCTACAATGAGCAGTTCTTC.

This clone has just a few counts. The chain combines TRBV14 with TRBJ1-6, with no clear D. CDR3 size: 14 residues. Trimming stripped 2 bases from V and 5 bases from J, with 7 bases between. Germline CDR1 reads SGHDN; CDR2 reads FVKESK. CDR3 coding DNA: TGTGCCAGCAGCCAATTCCTACATAATTCACCCCTCCACTTT. This encodes CASSQFLHNSPLHF. Based on the CDR3 plus reference TRBV14 and TRBJ1-6, the full variable domain is EAGVTQFPSHSVIEKGQTVTLRCDPISGHDNLYWYRRVMGKEIKFLLHFVKESKQDESGMPNNRFLAERTGGTYSTLKVQPAELEDSGVYFCASSQFLHNSPLHFGNGTRLTVT.

J is TRBJ1-5 and V is TRBV6-2 or TRBV6-3; unclear D gene. Deletions cut 2 bases from V and 4 bases from J, with 3 bases between. This CDR3 spans 12 amino acids. CDR1 is MNHEY and CDR2 is SVGEGT in the germline V gene. The CDR3 loop reads CASSYRNQPQHF. In DNA, the CDR3 is TGTGCCAGCAGTTACAGGAATCAGCCCCAGCATTTT.

This chain's CDR3 is CAWSVRGGAGNTIYF. The CDR3 DNA is TGTGCCTGGAGTGTACGAGGGGGCGCCGGAAACACCATATATTTT. The chain joins TRBV30 to TRBJ1-3, with 7 bases that match TRBD1. Germline CDR1 and CDR2: GTSNPN and SVGIG (reference sequence). The CDR3 is made up of 15 amino acids. V was clipped by 0 bases and J by 4 bases; unmatched bases: 6.

The V call is TRBV3-1 (or the pseudogene TRBV3-2), the J call TRBJ2-4; TRBD2 aligns across 9 bases. This CDR3 has 13 residues. The germline gives CDR1 LGHDT, CDR2 YNNKEL (reference sequence). V dropped 6 bases and J dropped 3; count of bases not matched to a gene: 0. The CDR3: CASRTSGKNIQYF. For the CDR3, the DNA is TGTGCCAGCAGGACTAGCGGCAAAAACATTCAGTACTTC.

The genes are TRBV11-1 and TRBJ2-5; D tentatively reads TRBD1 or TRBD2 (5 bases each). The germline V and J ends were trimmed by 5 bases and 0 bases, with 10 bases remaining between them. The CDR3 contains 14 residues. From germline, CDR1 is SGHAT and CDR2 FQDESV (reference sequence). The CDR3 loop reads CASSPPGHQETQYF. In nucleotides, the CDR3 is TGTGCCAGCAGCCCCCCGGGACACCAAGAGACCCAGTACTTC.

The chain is built from TRBV11-2 and TRBJ2-7; 8 nucleotides match TRBD2. CDR1 and CDR2 from the germline V gene are SGHAT and FQNNGV. Trimming cost V 6 bases and J 2 bases; bases outside gene matches: 12. This CDR3 has 16 amino acids. CDR3 in amino acids: CASSQVRLAGPYEQYF. The CDR3 region has the DNA TGTGCCAGCAGTCAAGTTCGGCTAGCGGGTCCCTACGAGCAGTACTTC.

This sequence joins TRBV28 and TRBJ2-5, with a weak D call TRBD2 (5 bases). Trimming removed 5 bases at V and 5 bases at J, with 27 bases between. CDR3 length: 18 amino acids. The germline CDR1 and CDR2 sequences are MDHEN and SYDVKM. The CDR3 is CASSPWTILTQPGETQYF. DNA of the CDR3: TGTGCCAGCAGTCCCTGGACGATCCTGACTCAGCCGGGGGAGACCCAGTACTTC. The complete variable domain, with remaining parts taken from reference TRBV28 and TRBJ2-5, reads DVKVTQSSRYLVKRTGEKVFLECVQDMDHENMFWYRQDPGLGLRLIYFSYDVKMKEKGDIPEGYSVSREKKERFSLILESASTNQTSMYLCASSPWTILTQPGETQYFGPGTRLLVL.

This sequence joins TRBV9 and TRBJ2-7, with 7 nucleotides matching TRBD1. The CDR3 loop spans 16 amino acids. Germline values: CDR1 SGDLS, CDR2 YYNGEE. V shed 0 bases and J 4 bases; nucleotides not matched to a gene: 10. The CDR3 region is CASSVEYDRASYEQYF. For the CDR3, the DNA is TGTGCCAGCAGCGTAGAGTACGACAGGGCCTCTTACGAGCAGTACTTC.

Concerning this clone: Other DNA sequences of this sample code for an identical CDR3. This chain joins TRBV6-5 and TRBJ1-5; 10 nucleotides agree with TRBD1. CDR1 is MNHEY and CDR2 is SVGAGI in the germline V gene. J gave up 6 bases and V 4 bases, and 6 bases lay outside the gene matches. This CDR3 contains 15 residues. The CDR3 loop is CASSSRTGGGQPQHF. The CDR3 DNA reads TGTGCCAGCAGTTCCCGGACAGGGGGAGGTCAGCCCCAGCATTTT.

The chain uses TRBV21-1 and TRBJ2-1. TRBV21-1 counts as a pseudogene. The CDR3 extends over 14 amino acids. The CDR3 sequence is CATSLGLQCDEQFF. The CDR3 nucleotides read TGTGCCACCTCCCTGGGTCTCCAGTGCGATGAGCAGTTCTTC.

The rearrangement uses TRBV5-1 and TRBJ2-1; 14 bases map to TRBD2. Germline lookup yields CDR1 SGHRS and CDR2 YFSETQ. The trim removed 4 bases at V and 7 bases at J, leaving 7 bases unmatched. The CDR3 totals 16 residues. The CDR3 DNA sequence: TGCGCCAGCAGCCTACGACTAGCGGGAGGGAGGAATGAGCAGTTCTTC. It specifies CASSLRLAGGRNEQFF.

This chain joins TRBV7-2 and TRBJ2-1; 10 nucleotides line up with TRBD2. Germline CDR1 and CDR2: SGHTA and FQGNSA. This CDR3 has 15 residues. Unmatched junction bases numbered 11, after V lost 6 bases and J lost 9 bases. CDR3 in DNA: TGTGCCAGCAGTCTCGCTAGCGGGAGTTCCGTTGAGCAGTTCTTC. It translates to CASSLASGSSVEQFF. Filled out from reference TRBV7-2 and TRBJ2-1, the complete variable domain reads GAGVSQSPSNKVTEKGKDVELRCDPISGHTALYWYRQSLGQGLEFLIYFQGNSAPDKSGLPSDRFSAERTGGSVSTLTIQRTQQEDSAVYLCASSLASGSSVEQFFGPGTRLTVL.

The rearrangement links TRBV30 to TRBJ2-1, with 16 bases fitting TRBD2. The CDR3 runs to 20 residues. From germline, CDR1 is GTSNPN and CDR2 SVGIG (reference sequence). V was pared by 1 base and J by 7 bases, with 16 bases of the junction left unmatched. CDR3 sequence (DNA): TGTGCCTGGAGTGGCCGCGGGACTAGCGGGAGGGCCATGAATCGGAATGAGCAGTTCTTC. Residues: CAWSGRGTSGRAMNRNEQFF. The complete variable domain, with remaining parts taken from reference TRBV30 and TRBJ2-1, reads SQTIHQWPATLVQPVGSPLSLECTVEGTSNPNLYWYRQAAGRGLQLLFYSVGIGQISSEVPQNLSASRPQDRQFILSSKKLLLSDSGFYLCAWSGRGTSGRAMNRNEQFFGPGTRLTVL.

The chain uses TRBV10-3 and TRBJ1-1; D is undetermined. Trimming removed 6 bases from V and 2 bases from J, with 7 bases in between. Germline CDR1 and CDR2: ENHRY and SYGVKD. The CDR3 extends over 12 amino acids. CDR3 protein: CAIRQSNTEAFF. CDR3 DNA: TGTGCCATCAGGCAGAGCAACACTGAAGCTTTCTTT.

J is TRBJ2-1 and V is TRBV10-3; 9 bases map to TRBD2. This CDR3 spans 15 amino acids. Trimming cost V 6 bases and J 0 bases; bases outside gene matches: 3. From germline, CDR1 is ENHRY and CDR2 SYGVKD. The CDR3 nucleotides are TGTGCCATCAGGGCTAGCGGGGCCTCCTACAATGAGCAGTTCTTC. Its translation: CAIRASGASYNEQFF.

This sequence joins TRBV10-3 and TRBJ1-2; TRBD1 matches at 7 bases. V shed 10 bases and J 5 bases; nucleotides not matched to a gene: 13. Germline assignment: CDR1 ENHRY and CDR2 SYGVKD. The CDR3 sequence is 14 residues long. The CDR3 sequence is CATAGQATRYGYTF. CDR3 DNA sequence: TGTGCCACCGCCGGACAGGCAACTAGGTATGGCTACACCTTC.

CDR3 in DNA: TGTGCCAGCAGCCGACAGGGTTTGAGCACAGATACGCAGTATTTT. Its protein is CASSRQGLSTDTQYF. The chain has TRBV3-1 (or the pseudogene TRBV3-2) and TRBJ2-3, with 7 bases matching TRBD1. This CDR3 region has 15 residues. V dropped 4 bases and J dropped 0; count of bases not matched to a gene: 4. Germline CDR1 is LGHDT and CDR2 is YNNKEL (reference sequence).